This T cell receptor beta chain was recorded in a study of shared clonotypes between healthy human individuals. Points from the study as a whole: It was observed that roughly 4.8% of naive CD4 clonotypes were shared across several donors.

Authors' methods: ImmunoSEQ gave junction-only sequences without quality scores, so filtering differed. Clones were read by immunoSEQ multiplex PCR, and TCRdb kept only the in-frame ones, dropping some. That table furnishes V, J and clone size, whereas the DNA furnished D and trimming. The profile covers 850,000 to 1,200,000 clones, with around 76% appearing a single time and 1.4% to 1.5% taken by the ten largest. The CDR3 consists of 14 residues. V lost 7 bases to trimming and J lost 5 bases; unmatched junction nucleotides: 10. Germline CDR1 is SGHNT and CDR2 is YYREEE (reference sequence). This clone was seen at least ten times. What it binds is not known.

This chain joins TRBV5-4 and TRBJ2-3; 7 positions agree with TRBD2. This TCR was recovered from a man aged 18 to 35 in good health. The material sequenced was memory CD4+ T cells sorted from blood. Subset indicated: CD45RA-negative fraction. The CDR3 bases are TGTGCCAGCGGGGGGGGACTCCTCCGAGATACGCAGTATTTT. It yields the protein CASGGGLLRDTQYF.